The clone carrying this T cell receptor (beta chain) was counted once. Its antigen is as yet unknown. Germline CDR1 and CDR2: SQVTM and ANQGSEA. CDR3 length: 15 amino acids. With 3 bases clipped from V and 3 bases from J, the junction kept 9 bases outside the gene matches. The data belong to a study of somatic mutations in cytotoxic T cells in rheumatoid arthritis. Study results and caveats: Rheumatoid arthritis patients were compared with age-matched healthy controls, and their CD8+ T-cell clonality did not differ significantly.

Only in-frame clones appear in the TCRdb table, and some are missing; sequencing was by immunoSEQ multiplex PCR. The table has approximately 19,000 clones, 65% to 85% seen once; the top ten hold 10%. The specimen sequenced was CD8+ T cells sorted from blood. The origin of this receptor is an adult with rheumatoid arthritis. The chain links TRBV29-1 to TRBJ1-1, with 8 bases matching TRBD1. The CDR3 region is CSVDRTGSRDTEAFF. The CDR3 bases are TGCAGCGTTGATCGGACAGGGAGTAGGGACACTGAAGCTTTCTTT.